This T cell receptor beta chain originates from a study of PD-1 blockade in classical Hodgkin lymphoma. Notes on the study in general: By C4D1, CD4+ diversity increased significantly, especially in complete responders. Complete responders had baseline diversity similar to newly diagnosed patients.

All the patients suffered relapse after autologous stem cell transplantation, and brentuximab vedotin exposure differed. Under best response, outcomes were complete response, partial response or progressive disease. Clones were read by immunoSEQ multiplex PCR, and TCRdb kept only the in-frame ones, dropping some. The table includes tens of thousands of clones, approximately 69% detected once. The CDR3 loop spans 14 amino acids. The V gene's germline CDR1 is KGHSH and CDR2 LQKENI. Remarks on this clone: As yet, its antigen is unknown. One junction end disagrees with the germline gene, perhaps due to a read error.

Here the sequenced sample was peripheral blood mononuclear cells (PBMCs), taken at baseline. J is TRBJ2-7 and V is TRBV18; D gene uncertain. The TCR comes from a human donor with classical Hodgkin lymphoma. CDR3 in amino acids: CAGSPLDQTYEQYF. In DNA, the CDR3 is TGTGCCGGCTCACCCCTAGACCAAACCTACGAGCAGTACTTC.